This TCR beta chain was found in a study of identical twins. In this sample, this clonotype turned up a few times. Its specificity is unknown. TCRdb analysed the 5' RACE reads with MiXCR anew, one entry per CDR3 protein. The sample includes 500,000 to 600,000 distinct CDR3 sequences, about 20% seen only once; the top ten take about 0.99%. The junction had 5 bases not matched to a gene; V was cut back by 0 bases and J by 4 bases. This CDR3 is built from 16 residues. Looked up from germline, CDR1 is SEHNR and CDR2 is FQNEAQ (reference sequence). Study findings and constraints: Insertions were fewer in abundant cord blood beta clonotypes, whereas memory repertoires showed none of this pattern. Part of the zero-insertion signal could reflect confounding by invariant MAIT and iNKT cells.

The data also belong to a second study, concerning T cells expressing NK-cell markers. That investigation notes: These clonotypes, the leaders elsewhere, also led the CD3+CD56-NKG2C+ fraction in a handful of donors.

This sequence was found in a woman between 18 and 29 years old in good health. The gene calls are TRBV7-9 and TRBJ2-3, with 9 bases that match TRBD1. The sample was CD4+ T cells sorted from blood. The CDR3 DNA reads as TGTGCCAGCAGCTTAGCCGGACAGGGGCGCCCAGATACGCAGTATTTT. Encoded protein: CASSLAGQGRPDTQYF.